Reported below is one T cell receptor beta chain. Its antigen is undetermined. The record originates from a study of immune evolution from preneoplasia to lung adenocarcinoma. CDR3 size: 11 residues. The V end lost 4 bases, the J end lost 3 bases, and 7 bases lay between the germline ends. The germline V gene encodes CDR1 DFQATT and CDR2 SNEGSKA (reference sequence). The protocol was immunoSEQ multiplex PCR, while the TCRdb copy is restricted to in-frame clones and leaves out a portion. The sample holds about 9,600 clones, approximately 85% seen once. Study results and limitations: From normal lung to invasive adenocarcinoma, top clone frequencies appeared to decrease.

This sequence joins TRBV20-1 and TRBJ2-7, with D possibly TRBD1 on 6 matching bases. The receptor's source is a person between 65 and 80 years old with lung adenocarcinoma. The sample was FFPE minimally invasive lung adenocarcinoma tissue. Written as DNA, the CDR3 is TGCAGTGCTAAGGACAGCTACGAGCAGTACTTC. Its protein product is CSAKDSYEQYF.